This T cell receptor (beta chain) was recovered during a study of CD8 T cells in Susac syndrome. Overall study results and limits: The greatest CD8+ clonal expansion in Susac occurred in TEMRA cells and in active patients.

Germline values: CDR1 MNHEY, CDR2 SMNVEV (reference sequence). Trimming took 5 bases from V and 9 from J, leaving 17 bases between them. The CDR3 runs 14 residues. Recently defined diagnostic criteria classed the Susac syndrome patients as definite or probable. The authors reverse transcribed about 0.45 to 1 ug RNA with random hexamers. By means of immunoSEQ multiplex PCR, TCR beta CDR3 spanning 54 Vbeta and 13 Jbeta underwent amplification. TCRdb analysed the immunoSEQ multiplex PCR reads with MiXCR anew, one entry per CDR3 protein. The table includes about 130,000 distinct CDR3 sequences, approximately 95% detected once. As to this clonotype: Its antigen remains unknown.

This sequence originates from a human donor with Susac syndrome. The rearrangement links TRBV27 to TRBJ2-1; the D gene could be TRBD1 or TRBD2 (5 bases each). The sequencing input was CD8+ T cells from PBMCs. CDR3 bases: TGTGCCAGCAGTCCCCCCAGGGCTGGGGGTGAGCAGTTCTTC. Its protein is CASSPPRAGGEQFF.